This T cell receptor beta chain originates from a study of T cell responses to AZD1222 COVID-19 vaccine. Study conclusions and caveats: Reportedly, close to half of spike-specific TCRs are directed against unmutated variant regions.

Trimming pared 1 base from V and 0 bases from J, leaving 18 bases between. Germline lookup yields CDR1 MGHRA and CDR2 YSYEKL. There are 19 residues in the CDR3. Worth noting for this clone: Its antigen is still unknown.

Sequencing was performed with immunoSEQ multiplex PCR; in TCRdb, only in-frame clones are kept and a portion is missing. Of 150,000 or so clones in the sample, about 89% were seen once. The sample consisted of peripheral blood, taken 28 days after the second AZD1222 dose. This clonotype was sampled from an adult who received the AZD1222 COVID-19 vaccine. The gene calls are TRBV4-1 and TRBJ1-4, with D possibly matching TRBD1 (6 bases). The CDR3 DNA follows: TGCGCCAGCAGCCAAGTTATACAGGGTTTTGCTTCAACTAATGAAAAACTGTTTTTT. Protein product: CASSQVIQGFASTNEKLFF.